This T cell receptor beta chain was recovered during a study of T cells after yellow fever vaccination. At the level of the study: Fractions low in cell number were prepared with SMART-Seq v4 Ultra Low Input.

Germline trimming cut 1 base from V and 3 bases from J; bases unmatched to any gene: 6. Germline lookup yields CDR1 SEHNR and CDR2 FQNEAQ (reference sequence). CDR3 size: 15 residues. TCRdb processed the 5' RACE reads anew with MiXCR; each CDR3 protein has one entry. The table has about 400,000 distinct CDR3 sequences, 6.2% seen once. This clonotype occurred many times. The origin of this receptor is a man aged 25 to 40 who received the YFV17D yellow fever vaccine. Source: PBMCs, taken 5 days after the yellow fever booster vaccination. The gene calls are TRBV7-9 and TRBJ2-7; TRBD2 agrees at 7 bases. The DNA of the CDR3 is TGTGCCAGCAGCTTAGGGGAGGGGAACTTCTACGAGCAGTACTTC. It specifies CASSLGEGNFYEQYF.